Given below is one TCR beta chain in context. The data stem from a study of blood T cell repertoires in COVID-19. Study details: From the United States, Italy and Spain came samples of acute and convalescent COVID-19. Nucleic acid was either cDNA or gDNA, and it came from T cells, B-cell-depleted T cells, or PBMCs.

The method was immunoSEQ multiplex PCR; TCRdb's version includes in-frame clones alone and lacks a portion of them. The sample lists around 100,000 clones, more than 85% occurring once. Between the trimmed V and J ends, which lost 4 bases and 4 bases, there was a span of 10 bases. The CDR3 is made up of 14 amino acids. The V gene's germline CDR1 is SGHVS and CDR2 FNYEAQ. This TCR came from a man aged 18 to 30 with acute or convalescent COVID-19. Sequenced: peripheral blood. The rearrangement uses TRBV7-6 and TRBJ2-2; a weak D match, TRBD2 (5 bases). The chain's CDR3 is CASSSPGVTGELFF. Written as DNA, the CDR3 is TGTGCCAGCAGCTCCCCCGGGGTCACCGGGGAGCTGTTTTTT.